This entry concerns a single T cell receptor (beta chain). The record originates from a study of human CD8 memory T cell subsets. UMI-labeled 5' RACE produced the TCR beta libraries. No DNA is given; TCRdb re-called the 5' RACE reads and lists each CDR3 protein once. The sample includes around 10,000 distinct CDR3 sequences. The germline V gene encodes CDR1 MNHEY and CDR2 SVGEGT. The length of the CDR3 is 17 residues. This chain connects TRBV6-2 or TRBV6-3 to TRBJ2-1; TCRdb outputs TRBD1, but without DNA this stays unchecked. The specimen was CD8+ stem-like memory T cells (TSCM and TCM) sorted from PBMCs. Subset denoted: stem-like memory CD8 T cells (TSTEM), CCR7+ PD-1- TIGIT-. The TCR comes from a human donor in good health. CDR3 region: CASRGGRPESSYNEQFF.